One sample yielded the 19 T cell receptor beta chains listed below, sequenced in a study of early T cells in non-severe SARS-CoV-2 infection. TCRdb ran MiXCR on the 5' RACE reads and lists one entry per CDR3 protein. The sample gives over 45,000 distinct CDR3 sequences, about 10% of which show up once; 5.5% to 7.5% is in the top ten. Sample: whole blood. All receptors come from an adult who was a healthcare worker with PCR-confirmed SARS-CoV-2 infection or an uninfected control (not recorded which).

This clonotype was seen more than once but under ten times. The V gene is TRBV29-1, the J gene TRBJ2-5; possible D gene TRBD2, 6 bases. Germline V gives CDR1 SQVTM, CDR2 ANQGSEA. With 7 bases removed from V and 5 bases from J, the gap between germline ends came to 14 bases. The CDR3 spans 12 residues. CDR3 amino acids: CSGAGGGETQYF. The CDR3 nucleotides are TGCAGCGGGGCCGGCGGAGGGGAGACCCAGTACTTC. Together with reference TRBV29-1 and TRBJ2-5, the CDR3 gives the full variable domain: SAVISQKPSRDICQRGTSLTIQCQVDSQVTMMFWYRQQPGQSLTLIATANQGSEATYESGFVIDKFPISRPNLTFSTLTVSNMSPEDSSIYLCSGAGGGETQYFGPGTRLLVL.

This clonotype was seen a handful of times. V gene TRBV19 combines with J gene TRBJ2-1, with 9 positions matching TRBD2. Trimming at V came to 7 bases and at J to 3 bases, leaving 7 bases not matched to a gene. Germline CDR1 LNHDA, CDR2 SQIVND (reference sequence). The CDR3 runs to 15 residues. CDR3 region: CASKVGREGYNEQFF. CDR3 DNA sequence: TGTGCCAGTAAGGTAGGGCGGGAGGGCTACAATGAGCAGTTCTTC.

This clonotype has a handful of counts. The rearrangement uses TRBV9 and TRBJ1-6; tentative D call: TRBD1 (5 bases). The CDR3 has 15 amino acids. Germline assignment: CDR1 SGDLS and CDR2 YYNGEE. Trimming left V 3 bases short and J 3 bases short, with 10 bases between. In DNA, the CDR3 is TGTGCCAGCAGCGCCGGGACGGGCTATAATTCACCCCTCCACTTT. It yields the protein CASSAGTGYNSPLHF.

The genes are TRBV7-3 and TRBJ1-2, with unresolved D. CDR3 size: 13 residues. Trimming stripped 1 base from V and 4 bases from J, with 7 bases between. Germline values: CDR1 SGHTA, CDR2 FQGTGA. The CDR3 sequence: CASSLSFSYGYTF. The CDR3 DNA is TGTGCCAGCAGCTTAAGCTTCTCCTATGGCTACACCTTC.

Worth noting for this clonotype: A read error may account for a junction end that differs from germline. V and J are TRBV6-2 or TRBV6-3 and TRBJ2-7, with D tentatively TRBD1 (6 bases). The CDR3 has 10 amino acids. CDR1 is MNHEY and CDR2 is SVGEGT in the germline V gene. Here the CDR3 DNA reads TGTGCCAGCAGCGGACAGAGGGTCAACTTC. Translating it yields CASSGQRVNF.

A note on this clonotype: The junction differs from germline at one of its ends, possibly a read error. The rearrangement uses TRBV3-1 and TRBJ2-7; D perhaps matches TRBD2 (6 bases). CDR1 LGHDT and CDR2 YNNKEL come from the germline V gene (reference sequence). The CDR3 consists of 15 residues. This CDR3 is CTSSQDTREFYEQYF. The DNA of the CDR3 is TGTACCAGCAGCCAAGATACCCGGGAGTTCTACGAGCAGTACTTC.

This clonotype was detected ten times or more. The chain uses TRBV10-2 and TRBJ2-1; D call uncertain. In germline, CDR1 is WSHSY, CDR2 SAAADI. This CDR3 has 15 amino acids. Between the trimmed V and J ends, which lost 2 bases and 0 bases, there was a span of 8 bases. The CDR3: CASSEGHDSYNEQFF. The CDR3 nucleotides are TGCGCCAGCAGTGAGGGGCACGACTCCTACAATGAGCAGTTCTTC.

The chain employs TRBV7-9 and TRBJ1-1, with D possibly matching TRBD1 (6 bases). V lost 2 bases to trimming and J lost 6 bases, with 16 bases between them. The CDR3 is 15 residues long. CDR1 is SEHNR and CDR2 is FQNEAQ in the germline V gene (reference sequence). CDR3 sequence: CASSLTGFISAEAFF. Here the CDR3 DNA reads TGTGCCAGCAGCTTAACAGGGTTTATTTCGGCTGAAGCTTTCTTT. Combining the CDR3 with reference TRBV7-9 and TRBJ1-1 gives the whole variable domain DTGVSQNPRHKITKRGQNVTFRCDPISEHNRLYWYRQTLGQGPEFLTYFQNEAQLEKSRLLSDRFSAERPKGSFSTLEIQRTEQGDSAMYLCASSLTGFISAEAFFGQGTRLTVV.

This clonotype was seen only a few times. This chain connects TRBV20-1 to TRBJ2-2, with 9 nucleotides matching TRBD1. CDR1 and CDR2 from the germline V gene are DFQATT and SNEGSKA (reference sequence). CDR3 length: 18 residues. With 6 bases clipped from V and 4 bases from J, the junction kept 18 bases outside the gene matches. The CDR3: CSAPIPGGQGRSTGELFF. CDR3 sequence (DNA): TGCAGTGCCCCGATTCCAGGTGGACAGGGGCGAAGCACCGGGGAGCTGTTTTTT.

This clonotype was recorded at least ten times. V usage is TRBV27 and J usage is TRBJ1-1; 7 positions match TRBD1. V lost 3 bases and J lost 3; bases outside the gene matches: 7. This CDR3 comprises 15 residues. Looked up from germline, CDR1 is MNHEY and CDR2 is SMNVEV (reference sequence). The CDR3 here is CASSFRDSLYTEAFF. CDR3 nucleotide sequence: TGTGCCAGCAGTTTTCGGGACAGTCTATACACTGAAGCTTTCTTT.

The table lists this clonotype with many counts. The chain carries TRBV27 and TRBJ2-2, with D unresolved. Germline values: CDR1 MNHEY, CDR2 SMNVEV (reference sequence). This CDR3 comprises 12 residues. V was shortened by 5 bases and J by 6 bases, with 7 bases between the two germline ends. CDR3 in amino acids: CASSPRPGELFF. The DNA of the CDR3 is TGTGCCAGCAGTCCCCGCCCCGGGGAGCTGTTTTTT.

This clonotype was observed many times. The chain is built from TRBV27 and TRBJ1-5; D unclear. The V and J ends lost 5 bases and 2 bases respectively, with 7 bases between them. The CDR3 has 13 residues. Germline CDR1 is MNHEY and CDR2 is SMNVEV (reference sequence). The CDR3: CASSLDGNQPQHF. CDR3 DNA: TGTGCCAGCAGTCTGGACGGCAATCAGCCCCAGCATTTT.

A note on this clonotype: This clone may be a read error of a much larger clone one base away. The V call is TRBV12-3 or TRBV12-4, the J call TRBJ1-2; the match to TRBD1 covers 7 bases. Losses at the gene ends were 7 bases for V and 5 bases for J; bases not matched to a gene: 7. The length of the CDR3 is 13 residues. The CDR3 loop reads CASTLTGIYGYTF. The CDR3 DNA reads as TGTGCCAGCACCCTGACAGGGATATATGGCTACACCTTC.

This clonotype was picked up many times. V and J are TRBV10-3 and TRBJ2-7; D may be TRBD1 or TRBD2 (6 bases each). Germline loops: CDR1 ENHRY, CDR2 SYGVKD. The CDR3 length is 13 residues. V lost 7 bases and J 5 bases, leaving 15 bases between the germline ends. In nucleotides, the CDR3 is TGTGCCATCACCGGAGGGGGTGAAGACGAGCAGTACTTC. Amino acid sequence: CAITGGGEDEQYF.

In its sample, this clonotype was seen a few times. The rearrangement joins TRBV24-1 to TRBJ2-7; 9 bases line up with TRBD1. The CDR3 covers 17 residues. After removal of 3 bases from V and 4 bases from J, the junction contained 12 bases not matched to a gene. Germline V gene lookup returns CDR1 KGHDR and CDR2 SFDVKD. The CDR3 bases are TGTGCCACCAGTGATCAGATTCCGGGACAGGGACGTTACGAGCAGTACTTC. Translated, it gives CATSDQIPGQGRYEQYF.

CDR3 nucleotides: TGCAGCGTCAATCACCTCTCTGGAAACACCATATATTTT. This codes for CSVNHLSGNTIYF. The chain employs TRBV29-1 and TRBJ1-3; no clear D gene. The ends were cut back, 6 bases at V and 0 bases at J, with 9 bases in the middle. The CDR3 is 13 amino acids. The V gene's germline CDR1 is SQVTM and CDR2 ANQGSEA.

This clonotype came up once. This sequence may be a read error, since a much larger clone differs from it by one base. The chain recombines TRBV27 with TRBJ2-1; D is unclear. V was shortened by 3 bases and J by 8 bases, with 11 bases between the two germline ends. This CDR3 region has 13 residues. CDR1 is MNHEY, CDR2 SMNVEV, per germline (reference sequence). The CDR3, as DNA: TGTGCCAGCAGTTTTGAGGTTAGGGATGAGCAGTTCTTC. It translates to CASSFEVRDEQFF.

This clonotype occurred a few times. The chain is built from TRBV11-1 and TRBJ2-7; D perhaps matches TRBD2 (6 bases). With 5 bases removed from V and 0 bases from J, the gap between germline ends came to 14 bases. The germline V gene has CDR1 SGHAT and CDR2 FQDESV (reference sequence). The CDR3 totals 15 residues. The CDR3, as DNA: TGTGCCAGCAGCACGGGACTTTTGAGCTCCTACGAGCAGTACTTC. This codes for CASSTGLLSSYEQYF.

Many counts were recorded for this clonotype. The rearrangement uses TRBV5-6 and TRBJ2-1; 7 nucleotides agree with TRBD2. Germline loops: CDR1 SGHDT, CDR2 YYEEEE. The ends lost 1 base at V and 10 bases at J; junction bases unmatched: 5. The CDR3 is made up of 13 amino acids. CDR3 nucleotide sequence: TGTGCCAGCAGCTTGATTGGGGAGGGGGAGCAGTTCTTC. This codes for CASSLIGEGEQFF.